This is a list of T cell receptor beta chains from one sample in a study of blood T cell repertoires in COVID-19. Data came from immunoSEQ multiplex PCR; TCRdb stores just in-frame clones and leaves some out. Here the sample spans approximately 200,000 clones, roughly 81% being singletons. Sequenced: peripheral blood. The receptors were sampled from a man between 45 and 60 years old who had recovered from COVID-19. The CDR3 runs from the conserved cysteine through the conserved F or W. The D gene is left open where the match is weak.

D gene | J gene | V gene | CDR3 protein
. | TRBJ2-1 | TRBV7-9 | CASSHGDSQIGEQFF
TRBD2 | TRBJ2-5 | TRBV7-9 | CASSSLGLAGFQETQYF
. | TRBJ1-4 | TRBV4-2 | CASSPSGILNEKLFF
. | TRBJ2-7 | TRBV3-1/TRBV3-2 | CASSQDGGYEQYF
TRBD1 | TRBJ2-5 | TRBV5-3 | CARIPGQGMEETQYF
TRBD1 | TRBJ2-1 | TRBV7-2 | CASSRDRGNEQFF
. | TRBJ2-1 | TRBV2 | CASRMGDSTYNEQFF
TRBD1 | TRBJ1-1 | TRBV2 | CASRGTGVNTEAFF
TRBD2 | TRBJ2-1 | TRBV27 | CASSFPGTTNEQFF
TRBD1 | TRBJ1-2 | TRBV29-1 | CSVGDRQTLGYTF
. | TRBJ2-2 | TRBV7-9 | CASSSRTDIPNTGELFF
TRBD1 | TRBJ1-1 | TRBV28 | CASRPDRGATEAFF
. | TRBJ1-1 | TRBV7-9 | CASREVMNTEAFF
TRBD1 | TRBJ1-5 | TRBV6-5 | CASSFRQGPAQPQHF
. | TRBJ2-2 | TRBV27 | CASSLGFSTGELFF
. | TRBJ2-7 | TRBV15 | CATSRDRQIYEQYF
TRBD1 | TRBJ1-5 | TRBV4-2 | CASSQAFETGGNQPQHF
TRBD2 | TRBJ2-6 | TRBV28 | CASSDLGTSGVNSGANVLTF
. | TRBJ2-7 | TRBV30 | CAWSVAPGGGGF
TRBD1 | TRBJ2-6 | TRBV27 | CASSPGQGVSGANVLTF
. | TRBJ1-2 | TRBV19 | CASSARENGYTF
TRBD2 | TRBJ2-1 | TRBV5-8 | CASSTWAGAGQNEQFF
TRBD2 | TRBJ2-7 | TRBV27 | CASSSSGLSYEQYF
. | TRBJ2-5 | TRBV5-8 | CASSFTRGWQETQYF
. | TRBJ1-2 | TRBV28 | CASSFFLSGYTF
. | TRBJ1-2 | TRBV5-4 | CASSLDPNGRGNYGYTF
TRBD1 | TRBJ1-2 | TRBV28 | CASSPGGQGVLVYGYTF